A selection of T cell receptor beta chains follows, all from one sample in a study of blood T cell repertoires in COVID-19. TCRdb's table, derived via immunoSEQ multiplex PCR, lists solely in-frame clones and lacks some. The sample includes around 160,000 clones, roughly 80% seen only once; the top ten take around 3.1%. The sample taken for sequencing was peripheral blood. Receptor source: a woman aged 40 to 50 with active or convalescent COVID-19. CDR3s include the opening cysteine and the closing phenylalanine or tryptophan. Fields, in order: CDR3 protein, CDR3 DNA, J gene, V gene, D gene, clone size. The D gene is left open where the match is weak. The listing skips clone size in some rows; elsewhere it reads once, few, many or a size class.

CDR3: CASSMDSRSYNSPLHF
DNA: TGTGCCAGCAGTATGGACAGTCGCTCCTATAATTCACCCCTCCACTTT
J: TRBJ1-6
V: TRBV28
D: .
size: .

CDR3: CASSSYLTGTNYGYTF
DNA: TGTGCCAGCAGTTCCTACCTGACAGGGACTAACTATGGCTACACCTTC
J: TRBJ1-2
V: TRBV28
D: TRBD1
size: .

CDR3: CASSLGPRGTGELFF
DNA: TGTGCCAGCAGCTTAGGACCACGAGGCACCGGGGAGCTGTTTTTT
J: TRBJ2-2
V: TRBV7-2
D: .
size: few

CDR3: CASSPARVRGNEQFF
DNA: TGTGCCAGCAGCCCCGCTAGAGTTAGGGGCAATGAGCAGTTCTTC
J: TRBJ2-1
V: TRBV11-2
D: .
size: .

CDR3: CASSFGEGARSTDTQYF
DNA: TGTGCCAGCAGCTTTGGAGAGGGGGCGCGGAGCACAGATACGCAGTATTTT
J: TRBJ2-3
V: TRBV7-9
D: TRBD1
size: .

CDR3: CASSYHQGNYGYTF
DNA: TGTGCCAGCAGCTACCATCAGGGGAACTATGGCTACACCTTC
J: TRBJ1-2
V: TRBV6-6
D: .
size: once

CDR3: CATSENSGGYNEQFF
DNA: TGTGCCACCAGTGAAAATAGCGGGGGATACAATGAGCAGTTCTTC
J: TRBJ2-1
V: TRBV24-1
D: TRBD2
size: .

CDR3: CASNAGTGGVEQYF
DNA: TGTGCCAGTAACGCCGGGACAGGGGGGGTCGAGCAGTACTTC
J: TRBJ2-7
V: TRBV19
D: TRBD1
size: .

CDR3: CSVDGGTNYGYTF
DNA: TGCAGCGTTGATGGAGGCACAAACTATGGCTACACCTTC
J: TRBJ1-2
V: TRBV29-1
D: .
size: .

CDR3: CASSSESRWNYGYTF
DNA: TGTGCCAGCAGCTCCGAGAGCAGGTGGAACTATGGCTACACCTTC
J: TRBJ1-2
V: TRBV11-2
D: .
size: .

CDR3: CASSLKGNGNQPQHF
DNA: TGTGCCAGCAGTTTAAAGGGGAACGGCAATCAGCCCCAGCATTTT
J: TRBJ1-5
V: TRBV28
D: .
size: once

CDR3: CATSRGDLGESYNEQFF
DNA: TGTGCCACCAGCAGAGGGGACTTGGGTGAATCCTACAATGAGCAGTTCTTC
J: TRBJ2-1
V: TRBV15
D: .
size: once

CDR3: CASSLDRVDGYTF
DNA: TGTGCCAGCAGCCTCGACAGGGTGGATGGCTACACCTTC
J: TRBJ1-2
V: TRBV7-2
D: TRBD1
size: .

CDR3: CASSVGSREHNEQFF
DNA: TGTGCCAGCAGCGTAGGTTCCAGGGAACACAATGAGCAGTTCTTC
J: TRBJ2-1
V: TRBV9
D: .
size: .

CDR3: CASSPGLATDEQFF
DNA: TGCGCCAGCAGCCCGGGACTAGCGACCGATGAGCAGTTCTTC
J: TRBJ2-1
V: TRBV5-1
D: TRBD2
size: .

CDR3: CATSPGDRLYGYTF
DNA: TGTGCCACCAGTCCAGGGGACAGGCTTTATGGCTACACCTTC
J: TRBJ1-2
V: TRBV15
D: TRBD1
size: once

CDR3: CASSPLGDEKLFF
DNA: TGTGCCAGCAGCCCGCTCGGGGATGAAAAACTGTTTTTT
J: TRBJ1-4
V: TRBV3-1/TRBV3-2
D: .
size: .

CDR3: CASSFAGGSSNQPQHF
DNA: TGTGCCAGCAGCTTCGCAGGGGGCTCTAGCAATCAGCCCCAGCATTTT
J: TRBJ1-5
V: TRBV5-4
D: TRBD1
size: .

CDR3: CASSHTWTDVTSTDTQYF
DNA: TGTGCCAGCAGCCACACTTGGACAGACGTAACTAGCACAGATACGCAGTATTTT
J: TRBJ2-3
V: TRBV11-2
D: .
size: .

CDR3: CAWGRQASSGNTIYF
DNA: TGTGCCTGGGGACGACAGGCCAGCTCTGGAAACACCATATATTTT
J: TRBJ1-3
V: TRBV30
D: .
size: .